Listed below are T cell receptor beta chains from one sample, sequenced in a study of T-cell memory formation after mild COVID-19. TCRdb re-called the 5' RACE reads with MiXCR, one entry per CDR3 protein. The table includes about 130,000 distinct CDR3 sequences, over 15% detected once. Input material: PBMCs or a T cell subset sorted from them (not recorded which). These receptors all stem from a man between 18 and 29 years old who had mild COVID-19 (a few samples of this study predate the infection). Cell type and time point are not known. Both conserved end residues are part of each CDR3. A D gene is named only where the DNA matches it firmly. Size is omitted from some rows. Given values are once, few, many or a class for expanded clones.

cdr3_aa cdr3_nt clone_size v_call d_call j_call
CAISDTKGRIEQYF TGTGCCATCAGTGACACTAAGGGACGGATCGAGCAGTACTTC many TRBV10-3 NA TRBJ2-7
CATSDLHGVRDEQFF TGTGCCACCAGTGATTTGCACGGGGTTAGGGATGAGCAGTTCTTC NA TRBV24-1 NA TRBJ2-1
CASSLAARNTEAFF TGTGCCAGCAGTTTAGCGGCCAGGAACACTGAAGCTTTCTTT NA TRBV12-3/TRBV12-4 NA TRBJ1-1
CASRGVLEKLFF TGTGCCAGCAGGGGGGTACTGGAAAAACTGTTTTTT once TRBV28 NA TRBJ1-4
CASSQERGRSPLHF TGCGCCAGCAGCCAAGAGAGAGGGCGCTCACCCCTCCACTTT NA TRBV4-3 NA TRBJ1-6
CASSESLYEQYF TGCGCCAGCAGTGAGTCACTATACGAGCAGTACTTC few TRBV10-2 NA TRBJ2-7
CASRYRIHRGTQHF TGTGCCAGCAGATACCGAATCCACCGGGGAACCCAGCATTTT NA TRBV6-2/TRBV6-3 NA TRBJ1-5
CASSLVGSLHGANVLTF TGTGCCAGCAGCTTGGTCGGTTCCCTACACGGGGCCAACGTCCTGACTTTC many TRBV5-5 NA TRBJ2-6
CASSLTKSTDTQYF TGCGCCAGCAGCTTGACGAAAAGCACAGATACGCAGTATTTT few TRBV5-1 NA TRBJ2-3
CASSLARGNYGYTF TGTGCCAGCAGCTTAGCGCGTGGGAACTATGGCTACACCTTC NA TRBV7-2 NA TRBJ1-2
CASSEQGYSYNEQFF TGTGCCAGCAGTGAACAGGGCTATTCCTACAATGAGCAGTTCTTC NA TRBV2 NA TRBJ2-1
CASSELWNTEAFF TGTGCCAGCAGTGAACTGTGGAACACTGAAGCTTTCTTT few TRBV6-1 NA TRBJ1-1
CSAERESEAFF TGCAGTGCTGAAAGGGAATCTGAAGCTTTCTTT NA TRBV20-1 NA TRBJ1-1
CASRLGGETQYF TGTGCCAGCAGGCTAGGCGGGGAGACCCAGTACTTC many TRBV12-3/TRBV12-4 NA TRBJ2-5
CASSLRDNNEQFF TGTGCCAGTAGTCTCCGGGACAACAATGAGCAGTTCTTC few TRBV19 NA TRBJ2-1
CASSGDRAYNSPLHF TGTGCCAGCAGTGGGGACAGGGCCTATAATTCACCCCTCCACTTT NA TRBV6-1 TRBD1 TRBJ1-6
CASSPLTGGLETQYF TGCGCCAGCAGCCCCCTGACAGGGGGGTTGGAGACCCAGTACTTC NA TRBV5-1 TRBD1 TRBJ2-5
CASSPGPPWGYNEQFF TGTGCCAGCAGCCCCGGACCGCCCTGGGGGTACAATGAGCAGTTCTTC NA TRBV7-2 NA TRBJ2-1
CASSQGTGVIQPQHF TGCGCCAGCAGCCAAGGGACAGGGGTCATTCAGCCCCAGCATTTT NA TRBV4-1 TRBD1 TRBJ1-5
CASSSLRAGGYSPLHF TGTGCCAGCAGCTCCCTGAGGGCAGGGGGATATTCACCCCTCCACTTT few TRBV7-9 TRBD1 TRBJ1-6
CASSPDGKNTGELFF TGTGCCAGCAGTCCCGACGGGAAGAACACCGGGGAGCTGTTTTTT few TRBV6-5 NA TRBJ2-2
CASSVEGSSGANVLTF TGTGCCAGCAGCGTAGAGGGGAGCTCTGGGGCCAACGTCCTGACTTTC few TRBV9 NA TRBJ2-6
CASSKVYQETQYF TGTGCCAGCAGTAAAGTGTACCAAGAGACCCAGTACTTC NA TRBV12-3/TRBV12-4 NA TRBJ2-5
CASSGQGTSNQPQHF TGTGCCAGCAGCGGACAGGGGACGAGCAATCAGCCCCAGCATTTT NA TRBV7-3 TRBD1 TRBJ1-5
CASSPVEGSEQYF TGCGCCAGCAGCCCGGTTGAGGGTTCGGAGCAGTACTTC few TRBV5-1 NA TRBJ2-7
CASEGANEKLFF TGTGCCAGCGAAGGAGCGAATGAAAAACTGTTTTTT NA TRBV2 NA TRBJ1-4
CASSLLRQETQYF TGTGCCAGCAGCTTACTTCGGCAAGAGACCCAGTACTTC few TRBV7-3 NA TRBJ2-5
CASGPLRGGNPGELFF TGTGCCAGCGGACCATTGCGCGGGGGGAACCCCGGGGAGCTGTTTTTT few TRBV7-2 TRBD2 TRBJ2-2